These 7 T cell receptor beta chains were sequenced from one sample in a study of T cell repertoires and Cas9 in healthy adults. The assay was immunoSEQ multiplex PCR, and TCRdb's table has in-frame clones only and misses some. This table holds some 15,000 clones, roughly nine tenths found once. The sequenced sample consisted of Tregs (CD4+, CD25+, CD127-, CD137-, CD154-) from PBMCs; culture status not recorded. These TCRs come from a human donor in good health.

The chain employs TRBV28 and TRBJ2-2; D is unresolved. Per germline, CDR1 MDHEN and CDR2 SYDVKM. CDR3 length: 13 amino acids. Deletions cut 3 bases from V and 2 bases from J, with 4 bases between. CDR3 nucleotides: TGTGCCAGCAGTTTGGGTAACACCGGGGAGCTGTTTTTT. Its protein is CASSLGNTGELFF. Full variable domain (rest looked up from reference TRBV28 and TRBJ2-2): DVKVTQSSRYLVKRTGEKVFLECVQDMDHENMFWYRQDPGLGLRLIYFSYDVKMKEKGDIPEGYSVSREKKERFSLILESASTNQTSMYLCASSLGNTGELFFGEGSRLTVL.

This chain connects TRBV10-3 to TRBJ1-2; D possibly corresponds to TRBD1 (5 bases). This CDR3 comprises 15 residues. Looked up from germline, CDR1 is ENHRY and CDR2 is SYGVKD. The V gene lost 10 bases and the J gene lost 1 base, with 19 bases spanning the gap. The CDR3 loop is CATNRGTSDNYGYTF. Written as DNA, the CDR3 is TGTGCCACCAACCGCGGGACGTCAGATAACTATGGCTACACCTTC.

V and J are TRBV6-4 and TRBJ2-1; no clear D. Germline CDR1 and CDR2: MRHNA and SNTAGT. This CDR3 is built from 15 residues. Trimming removed 3 bases at V and 0 bases at J, with 9 bases between. As DNA, the CDR3 is TGTGCCAGCAGTGAGCAAGAAGGCTCCTACAATGAGCAGTTCTTC. Translated, it gives CASSEQEGSYNEQFF.

J is TRBJ2-1 and V is TRBV7-6, with 7 bases fitting TRBD1. This CDR3 region has 14 residues. CDR1 is SGHVS, CDR2 FNYEAQ, per germline. V shed 7 bases and J 8 bases; nucleotides not matched to a gene: 11. CDR3 loop: CASTPGRGFDEQFF. The DNA for the CDR3 is TGTGCCAGCACCCCCGGCAGGGGGTTCGATGAGCAGTTCTTC.

The rearrangement links TRBV5-1 to TRBJ1-2; maybe TRBD1 (6 bases). Trimming shortened V by 0 bases and J by 3 bases, and 12 bases separated the two germline ends. The CDR3 extends over 15 amino acids. Germline lookup yields CDR1 SGHRS and CDR2 YFSETQ. The CDR3 is CASSLGVGAHYGYTF. Here the CDR3 DNA reads TGCGCCAGCAGCTTGGGGGTGGGGGCCCACTATGGCTACACCTTC.

About this clone itself: The identical CDR3 is also encoded by other nucleotide sequences in the sample. The CDR3 DNA sequence: TGTGCCAGCAGACGACGTACAGGAGACACTGAAGCTTTCTTT. It encodes CASRRRTGDTEAFF. The chain employs TRBV2 and TRBJ1-1; TRBD1 is a possible D gene (5 bases). The V end lost 6 bases, the J end lost 3 bases, and 14 bases lay between the germline ends. The CDR3 runs 14 residues. Germline V gene sequence: CDR1 SNHLY, CDR2 FYNNEI.

The genes are TRBV6-1 and TRBJ1-2; 7 bases agree with TRBD1. Trimming took 3 bases from V and 8 from J; bases not matched to a gene: 15. CDR1 and CDR2 (germline): MNHNS, SASEGT. The CDR3 has 16 amino acids. CDR3: CASSEGGSRQGQGYTF. In DNA, the CDR3 is TGTGCCAGCAGTGAGGGGGGATCTCGACAGGGCCAAGGCTACACCTTC.